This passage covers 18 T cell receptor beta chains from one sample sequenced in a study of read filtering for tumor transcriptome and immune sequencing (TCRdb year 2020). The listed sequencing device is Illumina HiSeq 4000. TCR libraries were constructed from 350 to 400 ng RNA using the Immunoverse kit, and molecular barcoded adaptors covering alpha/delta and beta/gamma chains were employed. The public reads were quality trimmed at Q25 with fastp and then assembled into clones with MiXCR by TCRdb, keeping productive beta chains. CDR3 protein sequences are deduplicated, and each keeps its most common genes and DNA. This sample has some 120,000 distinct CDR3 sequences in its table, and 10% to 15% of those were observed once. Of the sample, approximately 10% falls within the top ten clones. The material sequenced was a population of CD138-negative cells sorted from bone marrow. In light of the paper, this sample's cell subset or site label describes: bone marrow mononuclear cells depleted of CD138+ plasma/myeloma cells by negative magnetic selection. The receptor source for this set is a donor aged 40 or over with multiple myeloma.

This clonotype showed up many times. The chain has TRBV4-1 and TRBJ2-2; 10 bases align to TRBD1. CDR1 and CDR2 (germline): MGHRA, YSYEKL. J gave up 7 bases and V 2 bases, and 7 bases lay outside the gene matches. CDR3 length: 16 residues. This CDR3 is CASSQPGTGVDGELFF. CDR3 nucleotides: TGCGCCAGCAGCCAACCCGGGACAGGGGTGGACGGGGAGCTGTTTTTT.

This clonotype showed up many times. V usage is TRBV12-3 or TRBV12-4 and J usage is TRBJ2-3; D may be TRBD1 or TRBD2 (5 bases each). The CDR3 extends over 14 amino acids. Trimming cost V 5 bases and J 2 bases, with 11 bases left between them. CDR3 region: CASSPLGTTDTQYF. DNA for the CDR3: TGTGCCAGCAGTCCCTTAGGGACCACAGATACGCAGTATTTT.

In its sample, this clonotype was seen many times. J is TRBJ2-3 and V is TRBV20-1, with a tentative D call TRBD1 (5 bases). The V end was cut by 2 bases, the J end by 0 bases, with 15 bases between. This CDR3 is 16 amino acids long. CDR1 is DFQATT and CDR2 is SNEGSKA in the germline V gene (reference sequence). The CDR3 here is CSARPILRGSTDTQYF. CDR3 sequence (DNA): TGCAGTGCTAGACCTATACTTAGGGGAAGCACAGATACGCAGTATTTT.

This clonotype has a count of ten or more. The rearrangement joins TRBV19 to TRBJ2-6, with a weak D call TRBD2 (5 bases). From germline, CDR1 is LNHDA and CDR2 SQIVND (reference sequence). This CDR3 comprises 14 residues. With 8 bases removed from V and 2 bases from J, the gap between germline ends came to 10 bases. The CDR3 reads CASSPGTGANVLTF. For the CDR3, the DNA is TGTGCCAGTTCCCCGGGGACTGGGGCCAACGTCCTGACTTTC. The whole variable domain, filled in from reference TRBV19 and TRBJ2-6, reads DGGITQSPKYLFRKEGQNVTLSCEQNLNHDAMYWYRQDPGQGLRLIYYSQIVNDFQKGDIAEGYSVSREKKESFPLTVTSAQKNPTAFYLCASSPGTGANVLTFGAGSRLTVL.

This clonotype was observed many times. The CDR3 is CASSSQSGGGAYNEQFF. CDR3 coding DNA: TGTGCCAGCAGCTCCCAGTCCGGCGGGGGGGCTTACAATGAGCAGTTCTTC. V usage is TRBV11-2 and J usage is TRBJ2-1, with TRBD2 matching over 9 bases. Germline CDR1 SGHAT, CDR2 FQNNGV. J lost 4 bases, V lost 4 bases, and 11 bases had no gene match. The CDR3 contains 17 residues. The full variable domain, in which reference TRBV11-2 and TRBJ2-1 provide the parts outside the CDR3, is EAGVAQSPRYKIIEKRQSVAFWCNPISGHATLYWYQQILGQGPKLLIQFQNNGVVDDSQLPKDRFSAERLKGVDSTLKIQPAKLEDSAVYLCASSSQSGGGAYNEQFFGPGTRLTVL.

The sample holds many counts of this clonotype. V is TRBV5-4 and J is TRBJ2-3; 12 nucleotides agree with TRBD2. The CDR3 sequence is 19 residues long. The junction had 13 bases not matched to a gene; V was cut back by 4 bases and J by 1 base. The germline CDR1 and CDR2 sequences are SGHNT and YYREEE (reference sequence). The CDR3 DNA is TGTGCCAGCAGCGCAGGACCTAGCGGGGGGGCCAGTGGCACAGATACGCAGTATTTT. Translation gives CASSAGPSGGASGTDTQYF.

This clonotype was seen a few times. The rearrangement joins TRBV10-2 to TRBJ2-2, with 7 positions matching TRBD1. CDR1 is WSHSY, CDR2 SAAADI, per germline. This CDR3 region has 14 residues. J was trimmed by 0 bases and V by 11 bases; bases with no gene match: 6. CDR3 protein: CAGKGQPNTGELFF. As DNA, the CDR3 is TGCGCCGGCAAGGGACAGCCGAACACCGGGGAGCTGTTTTTT.

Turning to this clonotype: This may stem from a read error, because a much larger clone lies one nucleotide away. CDR3 coding DNA: TGTGCCAGCAGAGTAGGAGTAGCCACGGGGGAGCTGTTTTTT. Translating gives CASRVGVATGELFF. The J gene is TRBJ2-2, the V gene TRBV2; D not certain. From germline, CDR1 is SNHLY and CDR2 FYNNEI. V was pared by 6 bases and J by 8 bases, with 16 bases between. This CDR3 region has 14 residues.

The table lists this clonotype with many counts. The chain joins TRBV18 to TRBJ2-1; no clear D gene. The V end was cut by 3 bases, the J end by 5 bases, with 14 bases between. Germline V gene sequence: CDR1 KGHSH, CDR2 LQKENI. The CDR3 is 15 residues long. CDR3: CASSPSRTKNNEQFF. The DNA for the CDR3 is TGTGCCAGCTCACCCTCCAGGACCAAGAACAATGAGCAGTTCTTC.

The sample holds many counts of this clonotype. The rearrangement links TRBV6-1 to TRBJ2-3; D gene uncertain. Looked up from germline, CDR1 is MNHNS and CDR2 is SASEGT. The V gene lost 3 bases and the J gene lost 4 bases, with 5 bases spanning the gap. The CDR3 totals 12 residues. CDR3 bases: TGTGCCAGCAGTGATTTCGCAGATACGCAGTATTTT. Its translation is CASSDFADTQYF.

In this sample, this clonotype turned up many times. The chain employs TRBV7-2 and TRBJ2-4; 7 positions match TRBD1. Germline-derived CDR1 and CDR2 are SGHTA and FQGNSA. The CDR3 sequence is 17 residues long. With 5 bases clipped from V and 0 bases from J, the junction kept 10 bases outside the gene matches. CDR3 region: CASSPRTGSLAKNIQYF. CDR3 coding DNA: TGTGCCAGCAGCCCGCGGACAGGAAGTCTAGCCAAAAACATTCAGTACTTC.

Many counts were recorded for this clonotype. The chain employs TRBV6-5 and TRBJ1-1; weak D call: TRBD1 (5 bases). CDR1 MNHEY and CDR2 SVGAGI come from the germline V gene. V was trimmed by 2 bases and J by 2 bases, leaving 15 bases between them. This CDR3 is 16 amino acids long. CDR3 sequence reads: CASSYGPGRPNTEAFF. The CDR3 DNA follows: TGTGCCAGCAGTTACGGGCCGGGACGGCCAAACACTGAAGCTTTCTTT.

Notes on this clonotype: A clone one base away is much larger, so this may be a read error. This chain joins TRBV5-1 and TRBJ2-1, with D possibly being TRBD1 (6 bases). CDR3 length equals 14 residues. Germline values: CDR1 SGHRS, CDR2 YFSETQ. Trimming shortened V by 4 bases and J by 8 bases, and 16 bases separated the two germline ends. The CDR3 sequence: CASSPEKQGDEQFF. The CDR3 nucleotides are TGCGCCAGCAGCCCCGAAAAACAGGGAGATGAGCAGTTCTTC. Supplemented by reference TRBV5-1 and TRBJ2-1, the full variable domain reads KAGVTQTPRYLIKTRGQQVTLSCSPISGHRSVSWYQQTPGQGLQFLFEYFSETQRNKGNFPGRFSGRQFSNSRSEMNVSTLELGDSALYLCASSPEKQGDEQFFGPGTRLTVL.

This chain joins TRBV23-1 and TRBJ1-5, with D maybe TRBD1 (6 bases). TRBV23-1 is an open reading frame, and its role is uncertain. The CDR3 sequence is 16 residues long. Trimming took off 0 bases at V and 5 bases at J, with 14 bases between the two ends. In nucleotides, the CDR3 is TGCGCCAGCAGTCAATCTGAGGGCAGGGGTTATCAGCCCCAGCATTTT. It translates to CASSQSEGRGYQPQHF.

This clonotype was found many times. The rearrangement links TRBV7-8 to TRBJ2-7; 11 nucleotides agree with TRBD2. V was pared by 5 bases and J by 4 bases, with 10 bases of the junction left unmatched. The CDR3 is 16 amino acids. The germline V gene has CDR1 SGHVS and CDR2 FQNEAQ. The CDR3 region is CASSPRPSGGSYEQYF. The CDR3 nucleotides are TGTGCCAGCAGCCCGCGTCCTAGCGGGGGGTCTTACGAGCAGTACTTC.

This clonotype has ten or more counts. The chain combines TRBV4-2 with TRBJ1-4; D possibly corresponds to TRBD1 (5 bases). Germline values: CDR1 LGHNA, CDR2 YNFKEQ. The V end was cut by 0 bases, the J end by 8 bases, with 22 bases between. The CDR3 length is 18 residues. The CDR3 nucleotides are TGTGCCAGCAGCCAAGACAGTGTTCCCGGGACGGCCGGCGAAAAACTGTTTTTT. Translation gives CASSQDSVPGTAGEKLFF.

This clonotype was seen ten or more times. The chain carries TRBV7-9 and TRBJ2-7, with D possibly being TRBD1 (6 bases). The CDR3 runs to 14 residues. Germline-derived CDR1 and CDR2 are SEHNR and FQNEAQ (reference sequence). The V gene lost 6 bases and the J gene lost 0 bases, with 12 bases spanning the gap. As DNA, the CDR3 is TGTGCCAGCAGACCTACAGGGCTCTCCTACGAGCAGTACTTC. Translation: CASRPTGLSYEQYF.

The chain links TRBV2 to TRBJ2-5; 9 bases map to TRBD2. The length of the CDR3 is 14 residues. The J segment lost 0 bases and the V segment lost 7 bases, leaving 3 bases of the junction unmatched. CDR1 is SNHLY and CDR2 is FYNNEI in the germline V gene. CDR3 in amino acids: CASKERGDQETQYF. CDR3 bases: TGTGCCAGCAAGGAGCGGGGGGACCAAGAGACCCAGTACTTC.